The rows below give T cell receptor beta chains drawn from one sample of a study. Profiled with immunoSEQ multiplex PCR; TCRdb holds only in-frame clones, not every one. The data show approximately 53,000 clones, with approximately 95% seen just once and over 8.5% held by the top ten. Source material: PBMCs. The receptors stem from a middle-aged man with rheumatoid arthritis. CDR3s include the opening cysteine and the closing phenylalanine or tryptophan. D genes are given only for firm matches. Clone size is given for some rows only: seen once, a few or many times, or a class if the clone is expanded.

CDR3aa: CASSRTGGRETQYF
CDR3nt: TGTGCCAGCAGTCGAACAGGGGGCAGAGAGACCCAGTACTTC
j_gene: TRBJ2-5
abundance: NA
v_gene: TRBV7-6
d_gene: TRBD1

CDR3aa: CASSQAGHPNTEAFF
CDR3nt: TGCGCCAGCAGCCAGGCGGGACACCCGAACACTGAAGCTTTCTTT
j_gene: TRBJ1-1
abundance: once
v_gene: TRBV4-1
d_gene: NA

CDR3aa: CASSQEGARAGANVLTF
CDR3nt: TGCGCCAGCAGCCAAGAGGGGGCCAGGGCCGGGGCCAACGTCCTGACTTTC
j_gene: TRBJ2-6
abundance: NA
v_gene: TRBV4-1
d_gene: NA

CDR3aa: CATSREDRGETQYF
CDR3nt: TGTGCCACCAGCAGAGAGGACAGGGGAGAGACCCAGTACTTC
j_gene: TRBJ2-5
abundance: NA
v_gene: TRBV15
d_gene: TRBD1

CDR3aa: CASSPGAYHGEQYF
CDR3nt: TGTGCCAGCAGCCCCGGGGCATACCACGGCGAGCAGTACTTC
j_gene: TRBJ2-7
abundance: NA
v_gene: TRBV6-5
d_gene: NA

CDR3aa: CASGYAPTSQHF
CDR3nt: TGTGCCAGCGGTTATGCGCCGACGAGCCAGCATTTT
j_gene: TRBJ1-5
abundance: NA
v_gene: TRBV6-2/TRBV6-3
d_gene: NA

CDR3aa: CASSSPASGWADTQYF
CDR3nt: TGTGCCAGCAGTTCCCCGGCTAGCGGTTGGGCAGATACGCAGTATTTT
j_gene: TRBJ2-3
abundance: NA
v_gene: TRBV25-1
d_gene: TRBD2

CDR3aa: CASSYATEAFF
CDR3nt: TGTGCCAGCAGCTATGCTACTGAAGCTTTCTTT
j_gene: TRBJ1-1
abundance: NA
v_gene: TRBV28
d_gene: NA

CDR3aa: CASSGPPGTGSGVLGSPLHF
CDR3nt: TGTGCCAGCAGTGGCCCACCCGGGACAGGGAGTGGGGTATTGGGTTCACCCCTCCACTTT
j_gene: TRBJ1-6
abundance: NA
v_gene: TRBV2
d_gene: TRBD1

CDR3aa: CASSLAAQVNSYEQYF
CDR3nt: TGCGCCAGCAGCTTGGCTGCGCAGGTCAACTCCTACGAGCAGTACTTC
j_gene: TRBJ2-7
abundance: NA
v_gene: TRBV5-1
d_gene: NA

CDR3aa: CASSPTSGGNTGELFF
CDR3nt: TGTGCCAGCTCGCCTACTAGCGGGGGTAACACCGGGGAGCTGTTTTTT
j_gene: TRBJ2-2
abundance: NA
v_gene: TRBV18
d_gene: TRBD2

CDR3aa: CASSQSAGGQETQYF
CDR3nt: TGTGCCAGCAGCCAATCCGCGGGGGGACAAGAGACCCAGTACTTC
j_gene: TRBJ2-5
abundance: NA
v_gene: TRBV14
d_gene: TRBD2

CDR3aa: CASSEARAGGANGYTF
CDR3nt: TGTGCCAGCAGTGAAGCAAGGGCAGGGGGCGCCAATGGCTACACCTTC
j_gene: TRBJ1-2
abundance: NA
v_gene: TRBV2
d_gene: TRBD1

CDR3aa: CASRAPQGYNEQFF
CDR3nt: TGTGCCAGCAGGGCCCCGCAGGGGTACAATGAGCAGTTCTTC
j_gene: TRBJ2-1
abundance: NA
v_gene: TRBV2
d_gene: NA

CDR3aa: CASSGSTPSTDTQYF
CDR3nt: TGTGCCAGCAGCGGTAGTACCCCTAGCACAGATACGCAGTATTTT
j_gene: TRBJ2-3
abundance: NA
v_gene: TRBV11-2
d_gene: NA

CDR3aa: CATERRNSTNEKLFF
CDR3nt: TGCGCCACGGAGAGGAGGAATTCAACTAATGAAAAACTGTTTTTT
j_gene: TRBJ1-4
abundance: NA
v_gene: TRBV5-1
d_gene: NA

CDR3aa: CASSRGEAETQYF
CDR3nt: TGTGCCAGCAGCCGAGGAGAGGCGGAGACCCAGTACTTC
j_gene: TRBJ2-5
abundance: NA
v_gene: TRBV7-3
d_gene: NA

CDR3aa: CASSEGNGNQPQHF
CDR3nt: TGTGCCAGCAGTGAAGGAAACGGCAATCAGCCCCAGCATTTT
j_gene: TRBJ1-5
abundance: NA
v_gene: TRBV6-1
d_gene: NA

CDR3aa: CASSEGDLMGNTEAFF
CDR3nt: TGTGCCAGCAGCGAGGGGGACCTAATGGGGAACACTGAAGCTTTCTTT
j_gene: TRBJ1-1
abundance: NA
v_gene: TRBV9
d_gene: NA

CDR3aa: CASSTATDMNTEAFF
CDR3nt: TGTGCCAGCAGCACCGCGACTGACATGAACACTGAAGCTTTCTTT
j_gene: TRBJ1-1
abundance: once
v_gene: TRBV5-4
d_gene: NA

CDR3aa: CASIAGNHGYTF
CDR3nt: TGTGCCAGCATCGCAGGGAACCACGGCTACACCTTC
j_gene: TRBJ1-2
abundance: NA
v_gene: TRBV2
d_gene: NA

CDR3aa: CASSQDRGQPQHF
CDR3nt: TGTGCCAGCAGTCAGGACAGGGGCCAGCCCCAGCATTTT
j_gene: TRBJ1-5
abundance: NA
v_gene: TRBV7-3
d_gene: TRBD1

CDR3aa: CASSRHPDASSGYTF
CDR3nt: TGTGCCAGCAGTCGACACCCGGACGCTAGTTCGGGCTACACCTTC
j_gene: TRBJ1-2
abundance: NA
v_gene: TRBV6-5
d_gene: NA

CDR3aa: CASSSGQQGTEAFF
CDR3nt: TGTGCCAGTAGTTCGGGACAGCAAGGGACTGAAGCTTTCTTT
j_gene: TRBJ1-1
abundance: NA
v_gene: TRBV19
d_gene: TRBD1

CDR3aa: CASSPLASGNAGELFF
CDR3nt: TGTGCCAGCTCACCGCTAGCCTCGGGAAACGCCGGGGAGCTGTTTTTT
j_gene: TRBJ2-2
abundance: NA
v_gene: TRBV18
d_gene: NA

CDR3aa: CASSMAGTSPLHF
CDR3nt: TGTGCCAGCAGTATGGCAGGGACTTCACCCCTCCACTTT
j_gene: TRBJ1-6
abundance: NA
v_gene: TRBV27
d_gene: NA

CDR3aa: CSASNGYEQYF
CDR3nt: TGCAGTGCTAGTAACGGCTACGAGCAGTACTTC
j_gene: TRBJ2-7
abundance: NA
v_gene: TRBV20-1
d_gene: NA